This TCR beta chain was captured in a study of CD8+ T cells in alopecia areata. Sequencing templates came from extracted RNA that was reverse transcribed into cDNA. The protocol was immunoSEQ multiplex PCR, while the TCRdb copy is restricted to in-frame clones and leaves out a portion. The sample includes around 270,000 clones, over 45% of them seen just once. The treatment was: oral pan-JAK inhibitor, 5-10 mg twice daily. The CDR3 loop spans 16 amino acids. The junction had 11 bases not matched to a gene; V was cut back by 2 bases and J by 8 bases. The germline gives CDR1 SGHAT, CDR2 FQNNGV. This clone was detected only a few times.

The receptor was isolated from a human donor with alopecia areata. V gene TRBV11-2 combines with J gene TRBJ1-2, with 10 bases aligning to TRBD1. Sample: CD4+ T cells sorted from blood, taken at week 24, from a patient treated with tofacitinib. The CDR3 loop is CASSLNLGQGQQGYTF. The CDR3 bases are TGTGCCAGCAGCTTAAATCTGGGACAGGGGCAACAGGGCTACACCTTC.